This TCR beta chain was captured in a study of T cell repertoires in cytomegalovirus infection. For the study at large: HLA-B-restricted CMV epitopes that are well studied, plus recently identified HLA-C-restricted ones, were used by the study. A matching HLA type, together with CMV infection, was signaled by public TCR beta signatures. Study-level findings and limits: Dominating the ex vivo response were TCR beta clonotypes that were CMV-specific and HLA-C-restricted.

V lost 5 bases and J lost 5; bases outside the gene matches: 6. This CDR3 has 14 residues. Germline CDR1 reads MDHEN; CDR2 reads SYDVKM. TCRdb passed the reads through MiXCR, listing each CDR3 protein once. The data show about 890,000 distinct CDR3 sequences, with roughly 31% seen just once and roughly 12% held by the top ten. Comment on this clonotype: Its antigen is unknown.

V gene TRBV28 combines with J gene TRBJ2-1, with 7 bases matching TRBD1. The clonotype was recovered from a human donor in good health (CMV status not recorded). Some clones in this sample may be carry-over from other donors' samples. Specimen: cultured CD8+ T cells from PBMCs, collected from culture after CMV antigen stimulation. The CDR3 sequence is CASSHDRDDNEQFF. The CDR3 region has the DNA TGTGCCAGCAGTCACGACAGGGACGACAATGAGCAGTTCTTC.